Below are 16 T cell receptor beta chains sequenced from a single sample in a study of PD-L1 blockade in urothelial cancer. Here immunoSEQ multiplex PCR was the method, and the copy in TCRdb shows in-frame clones only, minus some. The sample shows about 51,000 clones, more than 70% of them seen only once. Sample time point: peripheral blood 6 weeks after treatment start. Sample: PBMCs, taken around atezolizumab (anti-PD-L1) treatment. The receptors stem from a man in his fifties or sixties with urothelial cancer.

V and J are TRBV7-3 and TRBJ2-2; no firm D call. Looked up from germline, CDR1 is SGHTA and CDR2 is FQGTGA. This CDR3 is built from 13 residues. V shed 3 bases and J shed 5 bases, with 7 bases lying between them. The CDR3 loop reads CASSFSITGELFF. CDR3 in DNA: TGTGCCAGCAGCTTTAGTATAACCGGGGAGCTGTTTTTT.

J is TRBJ1-2 and V is TRBV7-9; TRBD1 agrees at 9 bases. Unmatched junction bases numbered 13, after V lost 5 bases and J lost 6 bases. The CDR3 covers 16 residues. CDR1 is SEHNR and CDR2 is FQNEAQ in the germline V gene (reference sequence). The DNA for the CDR3 is TGTGCCAGCAGCGATCTTCGGACAGGGGAGGTTAATGGCTACACCTTC. Its translation is CASSDLRTGEVNGYTF.

CDR3 sequence: CAWSVGGGGTEAFF. The DNA of the CDR3 is TGTGCCTGGAGTGTAGGGGGGGGTGGCACTGAAGCTTTCTTT. The chain carries TRBV30 and TRBJ1-1; possible D gene TRBD1, 6 bases. The CDR3 has 14 residues. Trimming left V 0 bases short and J 4 bases short, with 12 bases between. Germline CDR1 reads GTSNPN; CDR2 reads SVGIG (reference sequence).

The chain has TRBV11-2 and TRBJ2-6; no reliable D call. V was shortened by 2 bases and J by 0 bases, with 5 bases between the two germline ends. The germline gives CDR1 SGHAT, CDR2 FQNNGV. The CDR3 consists of 15 residues. The CDR3 region is CASSLSGSGANVLTF. CDR3 nucleotide sequence: TGTGCCAGCAGCTTATCAGGCTCTGGGGCCAACGTCCTGACTTTC.

The rearrangement joins TRBV7-8 to TRBJ1-2; TRBD1 matches 9 bases. V dropped 6 bases and J dropped 4; count of bases not matched to a gene: 9. CDR3 size: 15 residues. Germline values: CDR1 SGHVS, CDR2 FQNEAQ. CDR3 region: CASRRTGGGSYGYTF. DNA for the CDR3: TGTGCCAGCAGACGCACAGGGGGCGGCTCCTATGGCTACACCTTC.

The J gene is TRBJ2-5, the V gene TRBV2; 10 nucleotides match TRBD2. Losses at the gene ends were 4 bases for V and 6 bases for J; bases not matched to a gene: 8. CDR3 length: 15 amino acids. The germline V gene has CDR1 SNHLY and CDR2 FYNNEI. CDR3 amino acids: CASSARMGLAKTQYF. The CDR3 region has the DNA TGTGCCAGCAGTGCTCGGATGGGACTAGCGAAGACCCAGTACTTC.

This chain links TRBV6-1 with TRBJ1-6; TRBD1 is a possible D gene (6 bases). Germline V gene data show CDR1 as MNHNS and CDR2 as SASEGT. V was cut by 4 bases and J by 7 bases, with 14 bases left in between. The CDR3 has 15 amino acids. DNA of the CDR3: TGTGCCAGCAGTGGACAGGCCTTTAAAAATTCACCCCTCCACTTT. Residues: CASSGQAFKNSPLHF.

The chain carries TRBV18 and TRBJ1-3; no clear D gene. Germline loops: CDR1 KGHSH, CDR2 LQKENI. Between the trimmed V and J ends, which lost 3 bases and 5 bases, there was a span of 17 bases. The CDR3 spans 16 residues. The CDR3 here is CASSPGPGVGRNTIYF. In DNA, the CDR3 is TGTGCCAGCTCACCTGGCCCCGGAGTTGGCAGAAACACCATATATTTT.

This sequence joins TRBV5-1 and TRBJ2-2; D not resolved. Germline V gives CDR1 SGHRS, CDR2 YFSETQ. CDR3 size: 15 residues. Trimming pared 0 bases from V and 0 bases from J, leaving 6 bases between. CDR3 region: CASSLVPANTGELFF. In nucleotides, the CDR3 is TGCGCCAGCAGCTTGGTACCGGCGAACACCGGGGAGCTGTTTTTT.

Turning to this clone: Other DNA sequences in the sample encode the same CDR3. The gene calls are TRBV18 and TRBJ2-7; the match to TRBD2 covers 14 bases. V lost 3 bases, J lost 2 bases, and 0 bases stayed unmatched. Germline-derived CDR1 and CDR2 are KGHSH and LQKENI. The CDR3 length is 15 residues. Here the CDR3 DNA reads TGTGCCAGCTCACCGACTAGCGGGGGGGCCTACGAGCAGTACTTC. Encoded protein: CASSPTSGGAYEQYF.

The chain is built from TRBV19 and TRBJ2-1; 7 bases map to TRBD2. CDR1 is LNHDA, CDR2 SQIVND, per germline (reference sequence). The CDR3 is 15 amino acids. After removal of 2 bases from V and 6 bases from J, the junction contained 7 bases not matched to a gene. DNA of the CDR3: TGTGCCAGTAGTATATCGGGAGGCCCCTTCAATGAGCAGTTCTTC. This sequence encodes CASSISGGPFNEQFF.

The chain couples TRBV28 to TRBJ1-2; the D gene is possibly TRBD1 (5 bases). The germline gives CDR1 MDHEN, CDR2 SYDVKM. V dropped 7 bases and J dropped 0 bases, with 6 bases sitting between them. CDR3 length equals 12 residues. The CDR3 sequence is CASTGPNYGYTF. As DNA, the CDR3 is TGTGCCAGCACAGGGCCTAACTATGGCTACACCTTC.

The chain has TRBV29-1 and TRBJ2-5, with TRBD1 matching 8 bases. The CDR3 runs to 14 residues. The V segment lost 3 bases and the J segment 5 bases; nucleotides outside the gene matches: 8. Germline CDR1 reads SQVTM; CDR2 reads ANQGSEA. The CDR3 sequence is CSVESRGQVETQYF. CDR3 nucleotides: TGCAGCGTTGAGTCCAGGGGGCAGGTTGAGACCCAGTACTTC.

The chain uses TRBV9 and TRBJ1-6; D is unresolved. The germline CDR1 and CDR2 sequences are SGDLS and YYNGEE. CDR3 length equals 15 residues. Trimming shortened V by 4 bases and J by 6 bases, and 14 bases separated the two germline ends. The CDR3 sequence: CASSLPVGVNSPLHF. CDR3 sequence (DNA): TGTGCCAGCAGCCTACCGGTCGGGGTTAATTCACCCCTCCACTTT.

This clone has a single count. The chain employs TRBV10-3 and TRBJ2-5, with TRBD2 identical over 7 bases. Trimming removed 6 bases from V and 2 bases from J; junction bases left unmatched: 9. The CDR3 spans 15 residues. Germline assignment: CDR1 ENHRY and CDR2 SYGVKD. CDR3 loop: CAIRKTAGAQETQYF. CDR3 nucleotides: TGTGCCATCAGGAAGACTGCGGGAGCACAAGAGACCCAGTACTTC.

The chain carries TRBV6-1 and TRBJ2-5; weak D call: TRBD2 (7 bases). V was trimmed by 8 bases and J by 2 bases, leaving 18 bases between them. The germline V gene has CDR1 MNHNS and CDR2 SASEGT. This CDR3 has 15 amino acids. The CDR3 sequence: CASFGGAGVQETQYF. The CDR3 region has the DNA TGTGCCAGCTTCGGGGGCGCGGGAGTTCAAGAGACCCAGTACTTC.